This T cell receptor beta chain was recorded in a study of cytomegalovirus exposure and HLA in healthy donors. Whole-study findings and limits: Later genetic work tied a missense DCLRE1C variant to beta-chain V and J trimming.

Vbeta (60) and Jbeta (13) primers were used in the PCR. Only in-frame clones appear in the TCRdb table, and some are missing; sequencing was by immunoSEQ multiplex PCR. The sample is made up of 55,000 to 80,000 clones, and the top ten hold 2.5% to 3% of it. For this clone: What it binds is not known.

Looked up from germline, CDR1 is SGHTA and CDR2 is FQGTGA. The CDR3 extends over 15 amino acids. The germline V and J ends were trimmed by 5 bases and 7 bases, with 15 bases remaining between them. V gene TRBV7-3 combines with J gene TRBJ1-6, with unresolved D. This receptor was taken from a middle-aged man in good health and CMV-seronegative. Input material: PBMCs. The CDR3 loop is CASSVNSGSNSPLHF. The DNA of the CDR3 is TGTGCCAGCAGCGTAAACAGCGGTTCCAATTCACCCCTCCACTTT.